Sequencing of this T cell receptor (beta chain) was carried out in a study of cytomegalovirus exposure and HLA in healthy donors. Notes on the study in general: Among donors in an Asian-associated ancestry cluster, a later analysis reportedly found fewer N-insertions than the roughly 700-donor mean. Productive rates of about 87% or about 30% were seen for most TCR beta V segments in an earlier analysis. V- and J-gene trimming in TCR beta was tied to a missense DCLRE1C variant by an analysis performed later.

This CDR3 spans 14 amino acids. J gave up 4 bases and V 1 base, and 2 bases lay outside the gene matches. CDR1 is SEHNR and CDR2 is FQNEAQ in the germline V gene (reference sequence). 60 Vbeta and 13 Jbeta primers were used in PCR. Source study methods: Some 11 million shared chains were among the approximately 80 million unique TCR beta chains that a later analysis counted. Generated by immunoSEQ multiplex PCR, the TCRdb table keeps only in-frame clones and is missing some. V and J calls and clone size are as listed in that table; D and trimming were resolved from the DNA. The sample has tens of thousands of clones; 60% to 80% are singletons. In the case of this clone: No antigen is known for it. Other nucleotide sequences from this sample produce the same CDR3.

The J gene is TRBJ1-1, the V gene TRBV7-9; 8 bases line up with TRBD1. The sequence derives from a man between 60 and 70 years old in good health and CMV-seropositive. Sequencing was done on a sample of PBMCs. The CDR3 bases are TGTGCCAGCAGCTTAGGACAGGGGAGCACTGAAGCTTTCTTT. Translation gives CASSLGQGSTEAFF.